What follows are 21 T cell receptor beta chains derived from one specimen sequenced in a study of T cell responses to AZD1222 COVID-19 vaccine. Using immunoSEQ multiplex PCR, the repertoire was profiled, and TCRdb retains in-frame clones only, with some absent. Here the sample spans 60,000 to 90,000 clones, roughly 80% being singletons. This material consisted of peripheral blood, taken 28 days after the second dose of the MenACWY control vaccine. All receptors derive from an adult who received the MenACWY meningococcal vaccine as a control.

In its sample, this clone was seen once. The rearrangement uses TRBV4-3 and TRBJ2-5; D gene unclear. CDR1 is LGHNA, CDR2 YSLEER, per germline. V lost 1 base to trimming and J lost 5 bases, with 8 bases between them. There are 13 residues in the CDR3. The CDR3 sequence: CASSQGYGETQYF. Here the CDR3 DNA reads TGCGCCAGCAGCCAAGGGTATGGGGAGACCCAGTACTTC.

V usage is TRBV2 and J usage is TRBJ2-1; D might be TRBD2 (7 bases). Trimming shortened V by 0 bases and J by 10 bases, and 10 bases separated the two germline ends. CDR1 and CDR2 from the germline V gene are SNHLY and FYNNEI. The CDR3 spans 13 residues. The CDR3 loop is CASSEASGGEQFF. CDR3 DNA: TGTGCCAGCAGTGAAGCGTCGGGGGGCGAGCAGTTCTTC.

CDR3 sequence (DNA): TGTGCCAGCAGTTGGGGCAATGAGCAGTTCTTC. This gives the protein CASSWGNEQFF. The V and J genes are TRBV27 and TRBJ2-1; no reliable D call. The CDR3 runs 11 residues. V lost 4 bases and J lost 6, with 4 bases in between. CDR1 is MNHEY, CDR2 SMNVEV, per germline (reference sequence).

The count of this clone is one. The chain uses TRBV28 and TRBJ2-7; TRBD1 matches at 12 bases. J lost 4 bases, V lost 5 bases, and 12 bases had no gene match. Per germline, CDR1 MDHEN and CDR2 SYDVKM. This CDR3 contains 17 residues. This chain's CDR3 is CASSTIPGTGGWYEQYF. CDR3 in DNA: TGTGCCAGCAGTACAATCCCCGGGACAGGGGGCTGGTACGAGCAGTACTTC.

V usage is TRBV28 and J usage is TRBJ1-1; a weak D match, TRBD1 (6 bases). V was cut by 3 bases and J by 5 bases, with 13 bases left in between. CDR1 and CDR2 from the germline V gene are MDHEN and SYDVKM. This CDR3 contains 14 residues. As DNA, the CDR3 is TGTGCCAGCAGTTTGCCGACAGGTAGGACTGAAGCTTTCTTT. Amino acids: CASSLPTGRTEAFF.

The gene calls are TRBV5-8 and TRBJ1-5; D is unresolved. This CDR3 contains 15 residues. The germline gives CDR1 SGHTS, CDR2 YDEGEE. Trimming took 0 bases from V and 2 from J, leaving 9 bases between them. As DNA, the CDR3 is TGTGCCAGCAGCTTGGGAAGGAGACGCAATCAGCCCCAGCATTTT. This sequence encodes CASSLGRRRNQPQHF.

The genes are TRBV7-9 and TRBJ2-5; D not certain. This CDR3 is built from 12 residues. The V gene lost 3 bases and the J gene lost 5 bases, with 7 bases spanning the gap. CDR1 is SEHNR and CDR2 is FQNEAQ in the germline V gene (reference sequence). The CDR3 is CASSFPKETQYF. CDR3 in DNA: TGTGCCAGCAGCTTTCCGAAGGAGACCCAGTACTTC.

V and J are TRBV2 and TRBJ1-1; 9 bases are shared with TRBD1. With V trimmed by 6 bases and J by 7 bases, 6 bases remained unmatched. This CDR3 contains 13 residues. CDR1 and CDR2 from the germline V gene are SNHLY and FYNNEI. CDR3 in DNA: TGTGCCAGCAGCACCGGGACAGGGCGTGAAGCTTTCTTT. Translated: CASSTGTGREAFF. Together with reference TRBV2 and TRBJ1-1, the CDR3 gives the full variable domain: EPEVTQTPSHQVTQMGQEVILRCVPISNHLYFYWYRQILGQKVEFLVSFYNNEISEKSEIFDDQFSVERPDGSNFTLKIRSTKLEDSAMYFCASSTGTGREAFFGQGTRLTVV.

This clone was detected ten times or more. The same CDR3 is also encoded by other DNA sequences in this sample. The rearrangement links TRBV5-4 to TRBJ1-4; D unresolved. The CDR3 length is 14 residues. Trimming shortened V by 0 bases and J by 5 bases, and 8 bases separated the two germline ends. Germline V gene data show CDR1 as SGHNT and CDR2 as YYREEE (reference sequence). The CDR3 reads CASSLGGSNEKLFF. CDR3 DNA sequence: TGTGCCAGCAGCTTGGGCGGCAGCAATGAAAAACTGTTTTTT.

The chain links TRBV14 to TRBJ1-5; weak D call: TRBD1 (6 bases). Germline V gene sequence: CDR1 SGHDN, CDR2 FVKESK. The CDR3 has 13 residues. The V and J ends lost 4 bases and 4 bases respectively, with 8 bases between them. CDR3 amino acids: CASSRTVNQPQHF. CDR3 DNA: TGTGCCAGCAGCCGGACAGTGAATCAGCCCCAGCATTTT.

The chain is built from TRBV2 and TRBJ1-5; D not certain. Germline CDR1 and CDR2: SNHLY and FYNNEI. This CDR3 comprises 15 residues. V was shortened by 8 bases and J by 7 bases, with 21 bases between the two germline ends. The chain's CDR3 is CASSLGSGFNQPQHF. Here the CDR3 DNA reads TGTGCCAGCTCTTTGGGGTCGGGGTTCAACCAGCCCCAGCATTTT.

The chain couples TRBV4-1 to TRBJ1-6, with D tentatively TRBD1 (6 bases). V was pared by 4 bases and J by 7 bases, with 11 bases between. The CDR3 has 14 amino acids. Germline values: CDR1 MGHRA, CDR2 YSYEKL. The CDR3 DNA reads TGCGCCAGCAGCCCCACAGGGAAGAATTCACCCCTCCACTTT. Its protein is CASSPTGKNSPLHF.

The rearrangement links TRBV6-5 to TRBJ1-2; 8 bases line up with TRBD1. The CDR3 has 15 residues. Germline CDR1 and CDR2: MNHEY and SVGAGI. Losses at the gene ends were 6 bases for V and 0 bases for J; bases not matched to a gene: 6. The CDR3 nucleotides are TGTGCCAGCAGCCTACAGGGGGACCCTAACTATGGCTACACCTTC. Amino acids: CASSLQGDPNYGYTF.

The gene calls are TRBV27 and TRBJ1-3; the D gene is possibly TRBD1 (5 bases). Germline CDR1 reads MNHEY; CDR2 reads SMNVEV (reference sequence). The CDR3 is 14 amino acids. Trimming left V 5 bases short and J 2 bases short, with 10 bases between. The CDR3 reads CASSQTVTGNTIYF. The DNA of the CDR3 is TGTGCCAGCAGTCAGACAGTAACTGGAAACACCATATATTTT.

This clone was observed a few times. The J gene is TRBJ1-4, the V gene TRBV28, with TRBD1 matching 8 bases. Germline CDR1 MDHEN, CDR2 SYDVKM. After removal of 6 bases from V and 7 bases from J, the junction contained 10 bases not matched to a gene. The CDR3 runs 15 residues. The CDR3 loop reads CASSPPTGGSEKLFF. The CDR3 nucleotides are TGTGCCAGCAGCCCCCCTACAGGGGGAAGTGAAAAACTGTTTTTT.

The table lists this clone with a few counts. The chain employs TRBV3-1 (or the pseudogene TRBV3-2) and TRBJ1-3, with TRBD1 as a possible D gene (5 bases). Germline V gives CDR1 LGHDT, CDR2 YNNKEL (reference sequence). CDR3 length equals 15 residues. V was pared by 4 bases and J by 2 bases, with 12 bases between. The CDR3, as DNA: TGTGCCAGCAGCCTGTCCAGGGCTACTGGAAACACCATATATTTT. Translating gives CASSLSRATGNTIYF.

CDR3 protein: CASSLEPSGANVLTF. CDR3 nucleotides: TGCGCCAGCAGCTTGGAGCCGTCTGGGGCCAACGTCCTGACTTTC. V and J are TRBV5-1 and TRBJ2-6; D is undetermined. Between the trimmed V and J ends, which lost 0 bases and 1 base, there was a span of 5 bases. The CDR3 totals 15 residues. The germline V gene encodes CDR1 SGHRS and CDR2 YFSETQ.

The chain employs TRBV19 and TRBJ1-1; D perhaps matches TRBD1 (5 bases). Germline CDR1 LNHDA, CDR2 SQIVND (reference sequence). This CDR3 contains 12 residues. V dropped 5 bases and J dropped 4 bases, with 8 bases sitting between them. CDR3 in amino acids: CASSSQGTEAFF. The CDR3 coding sequence is TGTGCCAGTAGTTCTCAGGGCACTGAAGCTTTCTTT.

The rearrangement joins TRBV30 to TRBJ1-1, with D possibly TRBD1 on 5 matching bases. The CDR3 sequence is 13 residues long. Germline loops: CDR1 GTSNPN, CDR2 SVGIG (reference sequence). V shed 3 bases and J shed 4 bases, with 12 bases lying between them. CDR3 sequence: CAWRSGGFTEAFF. CDR3 coding DNA: TGTGCCTGGAGGTCCGGGGGGTTCACTGAAGCTTTCTTT.

This clone occurred a few times. The rearrangement uses TRBV10-3 and TRBJ2-2, with D perhaps TRBD2 (6 bases). Germline lookup yields CDR1 ENHRY and CDR2 SYGVKD. Trimming took 8 bases from V and 5 from J, leaving 15 bases between them. The CDR3 contains 14 residues. This CDR3 is CAIGQGGGTGELFF. In nucleotides, the CDR3 is TGTGCCATCGGGCAGGGAGGAGGTACCGGGGAGCTGTTTTTT.

This sequence joins TRBV2 and TRBJ2-5; 11 bases map to TRBD2. This CDR3 is built from 16 residues. Per the germline V gene, CDR1 is SNHLY and CDR2 is FYNNEI. V lost 1 base, J lost 4 bases, and 5 bases stayed unmatched. Written as DNA, the CDR3 is TGTGCCAGCAGTGAAGGGGTAGCGGGGGGGAGAGAGACCCAGTACTTC. This gives the protein CASSEGVAGGRETQYF.